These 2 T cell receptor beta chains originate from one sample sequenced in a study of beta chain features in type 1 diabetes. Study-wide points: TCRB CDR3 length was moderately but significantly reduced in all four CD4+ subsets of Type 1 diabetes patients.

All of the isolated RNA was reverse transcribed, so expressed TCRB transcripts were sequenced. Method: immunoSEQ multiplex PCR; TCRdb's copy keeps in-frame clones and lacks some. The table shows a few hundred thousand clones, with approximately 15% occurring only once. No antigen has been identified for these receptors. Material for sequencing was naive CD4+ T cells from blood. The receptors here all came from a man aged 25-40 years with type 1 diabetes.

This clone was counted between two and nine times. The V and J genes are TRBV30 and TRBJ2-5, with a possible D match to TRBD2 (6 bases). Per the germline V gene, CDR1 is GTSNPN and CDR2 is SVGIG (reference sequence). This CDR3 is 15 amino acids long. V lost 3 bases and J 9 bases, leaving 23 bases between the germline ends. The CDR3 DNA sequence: TGTGCCTGGAGCAAAAGGTCCCCGACCTCGGGGGCCCAGTACTTC. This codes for CAWSKRSPTSGAQYF.

The CDR3: CASSALAGEGQFF. The CDR3 DNA follows: TGTGCCAGCAGTGCGTTAGCGGGAGAGGGGCAGTTCTTC. The V and J genes are TRBV2 and TRBJ2-1, with 9 bases lining up with TRBD2. CDR1 and CDR2 from the germline V gene are SNHLY and FYNNEI. There are 13 residues in the CDR3. V lost 4 bases and J lost 12; bases outside the gene matches: 7. Combining the CDR3 with reference TRBV2 and TRBJ2-1 gives the whole variable domain EPEVTQTPSHQVTQMGQEVILRCVPISNHLYFYWYRQILGQKVEFLVSFYNNEISEKSEIFDDQFSVERPDGSNFTLKIRSTKLEDSAMYFCASSALAGEGQFFGPGTRLTVL.